This TCR beta chain was identified during a study of blood T cell repertoires in COVID-19 (dated by TCRdb to 2018 to 2020). Broadly, across the study: Samples covering the acute and convalescent phases of COVID-19 were provided by collaborators in the United States, Italy and Spain. The sample metadata nearly always contained a de-identified subject ID, COVID-19 status, age in years and sex. HLA class I and class II types, where available, came from metadata supplied by the sample provider rather than from assay-based typing. The prospective study material was composed of cDNA or gDNA derived from T cells, B-cell-depleted T cells, or PBMCs. The repertoires were released in a freely available public database intended as a resource for research on the immune response to SARS-CoV-2. The dataset comprised deeply sampled blood TCRbeta repertoires from subjects exposed to, actively infected with, or recovered from COVID-19. The samples were drawn from the first 160 participants of the ongoing ImmuneRACE study and from about 1,200 subjects provided by 6 global collaborators.

TCRbeta CDR3 regions were amplified from genomic DNA by means of the immunoSEQ Assay, a bias-controlled multiplex PCR. In the source study's methods: Within the assay, amplification of reference gene primers was used to estimate how many nucleated cells each sample contained. To quantify the absolute abundance of each unique TCRbeta CDR3 rearrangement, sequence reads were collapsed and filtered. For each sample, productive Simpson clonality was calculated as the square root of Simpson's diversity index over productive rearrangements. The immuneACCESS repertoire file appears here via TCRdb, limited to in-frame rearrangements. These files lack a portion of the clones; in checked studies, under half of the deficit traces to unresolved V genes, and the cause of the others is not known. For V, J and clone size, that table is used; D and trimming come from the DNA. Across this sample there are about 300,000 clones, with 85% seen only once. The ten most abundant clones make up under 2% of the sample.

Trimming removed 3 bases from V and 6 bases from J, leaving 18 bases between the germline ends. Looking up the germline V gene yields CDR1 SGHDT and CDR2 YYEEEE. Its CDR3 holds 15 amino acids, cysteine through phenylalanine. This entry keeps only the CDR3 DNA: 45 bases, framed from base 1. Participants in the prospective study were enrolled through a virtual design, were aged roughly 18 to 90 years, and lived in fewer than 30 United States geographic areas. Cohort assignment in the prospective study relied on participant-reported clinical history from a screening survey and a study questionnaire. Exposed participants had been in contact with someone with a PCR-confirmed or clinician-diagnosed COVID-19 case within 2 weeks of study entry. In the prospective study, mobile phlebotomists collected whole blood, serum and a nasopharyngeal or oropharyngeal swab from each participant. Prospective study participants could optionally give additional blood draws and questionnaires over an approximately two-month period. Blood samples from the prospective study were shipped frozen or at room temperature prior to DNA extraction.

This clone was seen a few times. Its antigen has not been determined. Base quality data are lacking; no much larger clone is found one base away. The paper as a whole reports these results and caveats: The amount of clinical and demographic metadata varied by source and participant and was provided uncurated.

The source is a woman aged 25 to 45 who had been exposed to COVID-19. The rearrangement combines TRBV5-6 with TRBJ1-1; a weak D assignment points to TRBD1 (6 bases agree). The material sequenced was PBMCs or T cells enriched from blood (not recorded which). The DNA sequence is as follows: TGTGCCAGCAGCTGGGGGTCAGGGGTTGTCGCTGAAGCTTTCTTT. Its protein product is CASSWGSGVVAEAFF.